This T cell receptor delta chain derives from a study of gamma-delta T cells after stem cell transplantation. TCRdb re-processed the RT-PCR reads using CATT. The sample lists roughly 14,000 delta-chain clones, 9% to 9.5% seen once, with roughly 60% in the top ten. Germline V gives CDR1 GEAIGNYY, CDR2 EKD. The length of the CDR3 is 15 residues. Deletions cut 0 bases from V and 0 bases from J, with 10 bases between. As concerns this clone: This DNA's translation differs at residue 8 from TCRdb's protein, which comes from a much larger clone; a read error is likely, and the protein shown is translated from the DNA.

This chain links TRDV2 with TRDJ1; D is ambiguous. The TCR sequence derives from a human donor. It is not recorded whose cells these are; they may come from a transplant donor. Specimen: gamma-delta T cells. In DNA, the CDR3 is TGTGCCTGTGACACCGTGGGCCCCTACACCGATAAACTCATCTTT. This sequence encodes CACDTVGPYTDKLIF.